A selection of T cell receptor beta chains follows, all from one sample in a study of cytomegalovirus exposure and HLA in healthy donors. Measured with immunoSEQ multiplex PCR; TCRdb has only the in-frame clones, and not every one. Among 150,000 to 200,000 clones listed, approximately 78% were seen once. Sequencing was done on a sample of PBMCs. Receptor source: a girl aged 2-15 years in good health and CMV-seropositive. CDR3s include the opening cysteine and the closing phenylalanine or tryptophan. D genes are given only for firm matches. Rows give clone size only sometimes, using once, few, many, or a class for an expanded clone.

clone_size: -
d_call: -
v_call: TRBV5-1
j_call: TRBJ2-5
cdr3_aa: CASQGFGVVQETQYF
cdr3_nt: TGCGCCAGTCAGGGGTTCGGGGTGGTCCAAGAGACCCAGTACTTC

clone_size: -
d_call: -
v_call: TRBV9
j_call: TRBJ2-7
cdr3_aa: CASSVVPGDSPYF
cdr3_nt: TGTGCCAGCAGCGTAGTGCCGGGAGATAGTCCGTACTTC

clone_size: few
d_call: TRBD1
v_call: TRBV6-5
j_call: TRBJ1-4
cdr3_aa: CASSPINRGGEKLFF
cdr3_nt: TGTGCCAGCAGTCCGATAAACAGGGGGGGTGAAAAACTGTTTTTT

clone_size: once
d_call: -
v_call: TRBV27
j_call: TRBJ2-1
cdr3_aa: CASSFREVDGEQFF
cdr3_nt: TGTGCCAGCTCCTTTAGGGAGGTCGACGGTGAGCAGTTCTTC

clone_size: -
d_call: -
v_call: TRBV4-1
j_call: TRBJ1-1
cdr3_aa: CASIGSVTRQTEAFF
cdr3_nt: TGCGCCAGCATTGGGAGTGTGACACGCCAAACTGAAGCTTTCTTT

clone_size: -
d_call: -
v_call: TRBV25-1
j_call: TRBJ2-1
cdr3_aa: CASSEPEIDEQFF
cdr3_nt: TGTGCCAGCAGTGAGCCGGAGATTGATGAGCAGTTCTTC

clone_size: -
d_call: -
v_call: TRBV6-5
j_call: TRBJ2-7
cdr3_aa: CASSYSLDSSYEQYF
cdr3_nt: TGTGCCAGCAGTTACTCTCTGGACAGCTCCTACGAGCAGTACTTC

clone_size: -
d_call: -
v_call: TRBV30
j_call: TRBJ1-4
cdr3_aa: CATGTGGFFEKLFF
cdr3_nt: TGTGCAACTGGAACGGGAGGGTTCTTTGAAAAACTGTTTTTT

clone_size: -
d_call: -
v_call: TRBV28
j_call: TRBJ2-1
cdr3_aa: CASTPAAGVPIEQFF
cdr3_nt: TGTGCCAGCACCCCAGCAGCGGGCGTGCCAATTGAGCAGTTCTTC

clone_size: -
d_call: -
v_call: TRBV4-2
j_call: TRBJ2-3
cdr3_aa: CASSQEIADAPNTQYF
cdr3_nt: TGTGCCAGCAGCCAAGAGATAGCGGATGCCCCCAATACGCAGTATTTT

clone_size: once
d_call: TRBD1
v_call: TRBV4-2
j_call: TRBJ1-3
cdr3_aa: CASSLMRQGGGNTIYF
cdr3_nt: TGTGCCAGCAGCCTTATGAGACAGGGAGGTGGAAACACCATATATTTT

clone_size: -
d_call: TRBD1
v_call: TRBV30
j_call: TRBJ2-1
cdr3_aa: CAWSVGWDRGQGEQFF
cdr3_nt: TGTGCCTGGAGTGTAGGCTGGGACAGGGGGCAGGGTGAGCAGTTCTTC

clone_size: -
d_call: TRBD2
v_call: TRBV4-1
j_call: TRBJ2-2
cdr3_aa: CASSQSTSGRVTTGELFF
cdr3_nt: TGCGCCAGCAGCCAATCTACTAGCGGGAGAGTCACCACCGGGGAGCTGTTTTTT

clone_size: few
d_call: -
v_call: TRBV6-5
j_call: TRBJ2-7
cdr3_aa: CASTGSSYEQYF
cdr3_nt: TGTGCCAGCACAGGGTCCTCCTACGAGCAGTACTTC

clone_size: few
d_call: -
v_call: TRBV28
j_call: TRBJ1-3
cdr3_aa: CASSLGFFSGNTIYF
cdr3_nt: TGTGCCAGCAGTCTCGGGTTTTTCTCTGGAAACACCATATATTTT

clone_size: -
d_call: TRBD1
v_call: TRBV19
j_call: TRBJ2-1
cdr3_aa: CASSSHRDRNYNEQFF
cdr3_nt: TGTGCCAGTAGTAGCCACCGGGACAGAAATTACAATGAGCAGTTCTTC